The 24 T cell receptor beta chains in this list originate from one sample, sequenced in a study of T cell responses to AZD1222 COVID-19 vaccine. Method: immunoSEQ multiplex PCR; TCRdb's copy keeps in-frame clones and lacks some. Among over 110,000 clones listed, just under 95% were seen once. The sequenced sample was peripheral blood, obtained after recovery from COVID-19. The receptor set was obtained from an adult who had recovered from COVID-19.

The rearrangement links TRBV5-1 to TRBJ2-3; 8 positions agree with TRBD1. CDR1 and CDR2 from the germline V gene are SGHRS and YFSETQ. CDR3 length: 16 residues. V gave up 3 bases and J gave up 2 bases; unmatched junction bases: 8. The CDR3 nucleotides read TGCGCCAGCAGCTCGCAGGGGGCCCTATTCACAGATACGCAGTATTTT. It specifies CASSSQGALFTDTQYF.

The chain joins TRBV27 to TRBJ2-1; D might be TRBD2 (5 bases). The V gene lost 4 bases and the J gene lost 5 bases, with 15 bases spanning the gap. Germline loops: CDR1 MNHEY, CDR2 SMNVEV (reference sequence). CDR3 length: 15 amino acids. The CDR3 here is CASSSFPGKNNEQFF. The CDR3 nucleotides are TGTGCCAGCAGTTCCTTTCCCGGGAAAAACAATGAGCAGTTCTTC.

The V gene is TRBV7-9, the J gene TRBJ2-5, with 7 bases matching TRBD2. The V and J ends lost 0 bases and 9 bases, in that order; junction bases with no gene match: 7. The CDR3 is 14 amino acids. The germline gives CDR1 SEHNR, CDR2 FQNEAQ (reference sequence). CDR3 in DNA: TGTGCCAGCAGCTTAGCGGGGGGGACGGTGGCCCAGTACTTC. Its protein product is CASSLAGGTVAQYF.

The chain is built from TRBV7-3 and TRBJ1-1; D is undetermined. The CDR3 totals 13 residues. Trimming left V 5 bases short and J 2 bases short, with 9 bases between. Germline loops: CDR1 SGHTA, CDR2 FQGTGA. The CDR3 is CASSPGPNTEAFF. CDR3 bases: TGTGCCAGCAGCCCCGGTCCCAACACTGAAGCTTTCTTT.

The J gene is TRBJ2-7, the V gene TRBV6-5; perhaps TRBD1 as D (7 bases). CDR1 and CDR2 from the germline V gene are MNHEY and SVGAGI. V gave up 6 bases and J gave up 2 bases, with 14 bases separating them. The CDR3 runs 14 residues. The CDR3 protein is CASRSSRGAYEQYF. Written as DNA, the CDR3 is TGTGCCAGCAGGTCCTCCAGGGGGGCCTACGAGCAGTACTTC.

The rearrangement uses TRBV5-6 and TRBJ2-3; 10 nucleotides match TRBD2. Germline assignment: CDR1 SGHDT and CDR2 YYEEEE. There are 15 residues in the CDR3. With 3 bases clipped from V and 2 bases from J, the junction kept 3 bases outside the gene matches. CDR3 nucleotide sequence: TGTGCCAGCAGCTACGGACTAGCGGCCACAGATACGCAGTATTTT. Translating it yields CASSYGLAATDTQYF.

The V call is TRBV5-5, the J call TRBJ1-4; D might be TRBD1 (5 bases). V was shortened by 1 base and J by 2 bases, with 6 bases between the two germline ends. This CDR3 has 14 residues. The germline V gene encodes CDR1 SGHKS and CDR2 YYEKEE (reference sequence). This CDR3 reads CASSLWGTNEKLFF. CDR3 nucleotides: TGTGCCAGCAGCTTGTGGGGCACTAATGAAAAACTGTTTTTT.

The chain is built from TRBV5-1 and TRBJ1-2; TRBD1 is a possible D gene (5 bases). CDR1 is SGHRS and CDR2 is YFSETQ in the germline V gene. The germline V and J ends were trimmed by 4 bases and 8 bases, with 18 bases remaining between them. CDR3 size: 14 residues. The CDR3 reads CASSLTRDGIGYTF. The DNA of the CDR3 is TGCGCCAGCAGCCTAACACGGGACGGTATCGGCTACACCTTC.

This chain uses TRBV28 with TRBJ1-5; D is undetermined. Trimming cost V 4 bases and J 6 bases, with 19 bases left between them. There are 16 residues in the CDR3. CDR1 and CDR2 (germline): MDHEN, SYDVKM. The CDR3 sequence is CASSYRTRLLTQPQHF. CDR3 nucleotide sequence: TGTGCCAGCAGTTACCGCACCAGGTTGCTAACTCAGCCCCAGCATTTT.

J is TRBJ1-1 and V is TRBV6-1, with D perhaps matching TRBD1 (5 bases). In germline, CDR1 is MNHNS, CDR2 SASEGT. Trimming took 3 bases from V and 5 from J, leaving 16 bases between them. The CDR3 sequence is 15 residues long. CDR3 in amino acids: CASSDPPGGRTEAFF. The CDR3, as DNA: TGTGCCAGCAGTGACCCCCCTGGGGGGAGGACTGAAGCTTTCTTT.

V and J are TRBV28 and TRBJ1-2; 7 bases fit TRBD1. There are 16 residues in the CDR3. V was pared by 5 bases and J by 4 bases, with 13 bases of the junction left unmatched. Per germline, CDR1 MDHEN and CDR2 SYDVKM. DNA of the CDR3: TGTGCCAGCAGTCACTCCGGGACAGCTTATGGCTATGGCTACACCTTC. Its translation is CASSHSGTAYGYGYTF.

J is TRBJ1-4 and V is TRBV3-1 (or the pseudogene TRBV3-2), with TRBD1 as a possible D gene (5 bases). Looked up from germline, CDR1 is LGHDT and CDR2 is YNNKEL (reference sequence). The length of the CDR3 is 15 residues. The V and J ends lost 4 bases and 2 bases respectively, with 11 bases between them. The CDR3 sequence is CASSRPGRTNEKLFF. The CDR3 DNA follows: TGTGCCAGCAGCCGACCGGGACGGACTAATGAAAAACTGTTTTTT.

The chain recombines TRBV5-6 with TRBJ2-2, with 8 bases aligning to TRBD1. The CDR3 is made up of 17 amino acids. In germline, CDR1 is SGHDT, CDR2 YYEEEE. The junction had 12 bases not matched to a gene; V was cut back by 3 bases and J by 5 bases. CDR3 sequence (DNA): TGTGCCAGCAGCTCCTCGCCGACAGGGGCGTTAACCGGGGAGCTGTTTTTT. As protein: CASSSSPTGALTGELFF.

J is TRBJ2-2 and V is TRBV5-4, with D perhaps given as TRBD1 or TRBD2 (5 bases each). There are 15 residues in the CDR3. The germline gives CDR1 SGHNT, CDR2 YYREEE (reference sequence). Deletions cut 4 bases from V and 1 base from J, with 11 bases between. The CDR3 reads CASSPGTQNTGELFF. Written as DNA, the CDR3 is TGTGCCAGCAGCCCCGGGACCCAGAACACCGGGGAGCTGTTTTTT.

This chain connects TRBV2 to TRBJ2-5, with D hard to call. There are 14 residues in the CDR3. The ends were cut back, 7 bases at V and 2 bases at J, with 14 bases in the middle. CDR1 and CDR2 from the germline V gene are SNHLY and FYNNEI. CDR3 sequence: CASTRTGSQETQYF. CDR3 sequence (DNA): TGTGCCAGCACCCGAACGGGCAGTCAAGAGACCCAGTACTTC.

The rearrangement links TRBV11-1 to TRBJ2-1, with 11 bases lining up with TRBD2. CDR1 and CDR2 (germline): SGHAT, FQDESV (reference sequence). J gave up 5 bases and V 1 base, and 4 bases lay outside the gene matches. The CDR3 totals 16 residues. The CDR3 region is CASSLVGTSGNNEQFF. DNA of the CDR3: TGTGCCAGCAGCTTAGTCGGGACTAGCGGAAACAATGAGCAGTTCTTC.

This chain links TRBV28 with TRBJ2-2; TRBD1 aligns across 7 bases. With V trimmed by 1 base and J by 3 bases, 5 bases remained unmatched. CDR3 length: 16 residues. Looked up from germline, CDR1 is MDHEN and CDR2 is SYDVKM. The CDR3 sequence is CASSLLRGRDTGELFF. The CDR3 coding sequence is TGTGCCAGCAGTTTATTAAGGGGGCGCGACACCGGGGAGCTGTTTTTT.

For this clone: Other nucleotide sequences in the sample specify the same CDR3. The chain carries TRBV9 and TRBJ2-1; a weak D match, TRBD1 (6 bases). Trimming took off 0 bases at V and 2 bases at J, with 9 bases between the two ends. The CDR3 length is 15 residues. CDR1 and CDR2 from the germline V gene are SGDLS and YYNGEE. The CDR3 loop is CASSVGGTTYNEQFF. DNA for the CDR3: TGTGCCAGCAGCGTAGGGGGGACAACCTACAATGAGCAGTTCTTC. Using reference TRBV9 and TRBJ2-1 for the parts outside the CDR3, the full variable domain is DSGVTQTPKHLITATGQRVTLRCSPRSGDLSVYWYQQSLDQGLQFLIQYYNGEERAKGNILERFSAQQFPDLHSELNLSSLELGDSALYFCASSVGGTTYNEQFFGPGTRLTVL.

The V call is TRBV7-8, the J call TRBJ1-3; tentatively, D is TRBD1 (5 bases). CDR1 and CDR2 from the germline V gene are SGHVS and FQNEAQ. The length of the CDR3 is 17 residues. Trimming stripped 0 bases from V and 0 bases from J, with 12 bases between. The CDR3 coding sequence is TGTGCCAGCAGCTTAGCTCTACAGGAAGTCTCTGGAAACACCATATATTTT. Amino acids: CASSLALQEVSGNTIYF.

The V call is TRBV19, the J call TRBJ2-4, with 7 positions matching TRBD1. CDR1 and CDR2 (germline): LNHDA, SQIVND (reference sequence). V gave up 0 bases and J gave up 1 base; unmatched junction bases: 12. This CDR3 has 19 residues. This chain's CDR3 is CASSIDQGDLTGAKNIQYF. The CDR3 bases are TGTGCCAGTAGTATAGATCAAGGGGACCTGACAGGGGCCAAAAACATTCAGTACTTC. Based on the CDR3 plus reference TRBV19 and TRBJ2-4, the full variable domain is DGGITQSPKYLFRKEGQNVTLSCEQNLNHDAMYWYRQDPGQGLRLIYYSQIVNDFQKGDIAEGYSVSREKKESFPLTVTSAQKNPTAFYLCASSIDQGDLTGAKNIQYFGAGTRLSVL.

This chain connects TRBV11-2 to TRBJ2-1, with 9 positions matching TRBD1. The CDR3 spans 15 residues. Germline V gene data show CDR1 as SGHAT and CDR2 as FQNNGV. J was trimmed by 6 bases and V by 1 base; bases with no gene match: 4. In DNA, the CDR3 is TGTGCCAGCAGCTTAGCTGGGACAGGGCCCAATGAGCAGTTCTTC. Protein sequence: CASSLAGTGPNEQFF.

The genes are TRBV14 and TRBJ1-5, with 10 bases lining up with TRBD1. The trim removed 7 bases at V and 6 bases at J, leaving 12 bases unmatched. Germline-derived CDR1 and CDR2 are SGHDN and FVKESK. CDR3 size: 16 residues. CDR3 in DNA: TGTGCCAGCACCACCGGGGACAGGGGCCGGGGTCAGCCCCAGCATTTT. Translated: CASTTGDRGRGQPQHF. The entire variable domain, with the rest obtained from reference TRBV14 and TRBJ1-5, is as follows: EAGVTQFPSHSVIEKGQTVTLRCDPISGHDNLYWYRRVMGKEIKFLLHFVKESKQDESGMPNNRFLAERTGGTYSTLKVQPAELEDSGVYFCASTTGDRGRGQPQHFGDGTRLSIL.

The chain uses TRBV11-2 and TRBJ1-3, with D possibly being TRBD1 (5 bases). The CDR3 has 17 residues. Trimming cost V 9 bases and J 2 bases, with 23 bases left between them. Germline assignment: CDR1 SGHAT and CDR2 FQNNGV. The CDR3 protein is CASSGTKGTFTGNTIYF. CDR3 sequence (DNA): TGTGCCAGTTCGGGGACGAAGGGCACATTCACTGGAAACACCATATATTTT.

This sequence joins TRBV29-1 and TRBJ1-1; 11 bases are shared with TRBD1. CDR3 length: 12 residues. CDR1 and CDR2 from the germline V gene are SQVTM and ANQGSEA. The junction had 7 bases not matched to a gene; V was cut back by 6 bases and J by 10 bases. CDR3 sequence (DNA): TGCAGCGTACCCGGACAGGGGGCGGTAGCTTTCTTT. Translated, it gives CSVPGQGAVAFF.